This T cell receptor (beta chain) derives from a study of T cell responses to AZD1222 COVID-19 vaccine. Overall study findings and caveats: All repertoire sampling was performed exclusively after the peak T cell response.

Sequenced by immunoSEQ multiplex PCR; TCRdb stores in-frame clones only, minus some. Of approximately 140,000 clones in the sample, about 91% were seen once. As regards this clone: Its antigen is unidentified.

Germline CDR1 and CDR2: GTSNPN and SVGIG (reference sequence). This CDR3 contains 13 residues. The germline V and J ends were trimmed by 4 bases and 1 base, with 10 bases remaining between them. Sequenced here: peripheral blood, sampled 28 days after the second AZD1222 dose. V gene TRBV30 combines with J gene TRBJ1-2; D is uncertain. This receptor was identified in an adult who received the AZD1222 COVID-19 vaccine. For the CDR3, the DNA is TGTGCCTGGAAACTCGGAGGTAACTATGGCTACACCTTC. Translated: CAWKLGGNYGYTF.